The present entry profiles one TCR beta chain with its context. The record originates from a study of radiation and T cells in renal cell carcinoma. Study in general: Nephrectomy followed 15 Gy stereotactic body radiation by 4 weeks.

Profiling relied on immunoSEQ multiplex PCR, and the TCRdb table lists in-frame clones only, not all of them. The data hold about 150,000 clones, with about 88% observed a single time. The CDR3 runs 12 residues. Trimming left V 5 bases short and J 12 bases short, with 16 bases between. The germline gives CDR1 KGHSH, CDR2 LQKENI. Time point here: baseline pretreatment blood. The treatment here: 15 Gy SBRT to primary tumor, nephrectomy 4 weeks later. The rearrangement links TRBV18 to TRBJ1-1, with D perhaps TRBD1 (5 bases). The receptor was derived from a woman between 70 and 85 years old with renal cell carcinoma. The sequencing here drew on blood, taken from a patient whose treatment included radiotherapy and nephrectomy. CDR3 sequence: CASSAQGGRTFF. The CDR3 DNA is TGTGCCAGCTCAGCCCAGGGAGGTAGAACTTTCTTT.